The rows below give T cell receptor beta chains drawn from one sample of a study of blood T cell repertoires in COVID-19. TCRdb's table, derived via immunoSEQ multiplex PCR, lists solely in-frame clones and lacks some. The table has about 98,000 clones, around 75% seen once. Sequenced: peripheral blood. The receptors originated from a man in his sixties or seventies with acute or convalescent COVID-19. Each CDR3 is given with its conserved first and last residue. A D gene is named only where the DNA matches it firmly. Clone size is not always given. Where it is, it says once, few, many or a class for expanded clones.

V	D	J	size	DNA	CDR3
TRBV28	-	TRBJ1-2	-	TGTGCCAGCAGGATTCGGGAGCATGGCTACACCTTC	CASRIREHGYTF
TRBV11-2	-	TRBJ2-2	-	TGTGCCAGCAGCCGTCAACAGGGAACTAACACCGGGGAGCTGTTTTTT	CASSRQQGTNTGELFF
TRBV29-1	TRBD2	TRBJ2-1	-	TGCAGCGTTGAATCGTGGGAGGGCGGCTACAATGAGCAGTTCTTC	CSVESWEGGYNEQFF
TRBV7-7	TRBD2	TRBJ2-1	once	TGTGCTAGCAGCCCGCAAGCGGGGGCGCGCTCCTACAATGAGCAGTTCTTC	CASSPQAGARSYNEQFF
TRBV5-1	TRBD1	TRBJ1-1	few	TGCGCCAGCAGCCCCCAGGGACAGCTAACTGAAGCTTTCTTT	CASSPQGQLTEAFF
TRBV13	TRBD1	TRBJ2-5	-	TGTGCCAGCAGCCCCACAGGGGGCCAAGAGACCCAGTACTTC	CASSPTGGQETQYF
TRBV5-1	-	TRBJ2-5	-	TGCGCCAGCAGCTTGGGAGTCCAAGAGACCCAGTACTTC	CASSLGVQETQYF
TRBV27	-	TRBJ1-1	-	TGTGCCAGCAGTTTCTCACAGCTATACCACACTGAAGCTTTCTTT	CASSFSQLYHTEAFF
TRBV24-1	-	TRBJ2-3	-	TGTGCCACCAGTGATCCTAGCCTGGATACGCAGTATTTT	CATSDPSLDTQYF
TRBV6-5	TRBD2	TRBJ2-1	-	TGTGCCAGCGAGAAGCGGGAGTACAATGAGCAGTTCTTC	CASEKREYNEQFF
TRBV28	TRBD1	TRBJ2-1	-	TGTGCCAGCAGTTACCCCCGGTGGACAGGGACTCTTGAGCAGTTCTTC	CASSYPRWTGTLEQFF
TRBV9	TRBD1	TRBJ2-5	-	TGTGCCAGCAGCGCATGGACAGGGTGGGAGGAGACCCAGTACTTC	CASSAWTGWEETQYF
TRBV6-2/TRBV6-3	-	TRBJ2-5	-	TGTGCCAGCAGTTACGATGACAGACAAGAGACCCAGTACTTC	CASSYDDRQETQYF
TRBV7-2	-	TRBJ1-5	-	TGTGCCAGCAGCTACGGGGTGGGGCCCCAGCATTTT	CASSYGVGPQHF
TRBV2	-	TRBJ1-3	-	TGTGCCAGCAGTGAAGCCCCGTGGGGGGGCGGGCACACCATATATTTT	CASSEAPWGGGHTIYF
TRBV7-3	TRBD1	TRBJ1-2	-	TGTGCCAGCAGCTCTCAGGGGGCGTCTGGTCCTTTAGGCTACACCTTC	CASSSQGASGPLGYTF
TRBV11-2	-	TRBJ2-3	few	TGTGCCAGCAGCTTAGGTTTGGAGTTCACAGATACGCAGTATTTT	CASSLGLEFTDTQYF
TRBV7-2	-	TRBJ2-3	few	TGTGCCAGCAGCTTAGCCCAGGCGGGGACGCAGTATTTT	CASSLAQAGTQYF